This T cell receptor beta chain appears in the sequencing data of a study of cytomegalovirus exposure and HLA in healthy donors. Whole-study context: Early release data held about 85 million unique TCRs from HLA-typed donors.

The PCR contained 60 Vbeta and 13 Jbeta primers. Only in-frame clones appear in the TCRdb table, and some are missing; sequencing was by immunoSEQ multiplex PCR. Here the sample table reports some 75,000 clones. Study-level findings and limits: As confirmed in vitro, three CMV-associated chains were specific for CMV antigens. Exclusion as indistinguishable affected some V segments, including TRBV6-2 and TRBV6-3.

As to this clone: Its specificity is unknown.

The V and J ends lost 1 base and 0 bases, in that order; junction bases with no gene match: 5. The CDR3 sequence is 17 residues long. Germline values: CDR1 SGHRS, CDR2 YFSETQ. The TCR was taken from a boy between 10 and 17 years old in good health and CMV-seronegative. The genes are TRBV5-1 and TRBJ2-3, with 10 positions matching TRBD2. The sequenced sample was PBMCs. The chain's CDR3 is CASSLLLAGSSTDTQYF. The CDR3 DNA reads as TGCGCCAGCAGCTTGTTACTAGCGGGGAGTAGCACAGATACGCAGTATTTT.